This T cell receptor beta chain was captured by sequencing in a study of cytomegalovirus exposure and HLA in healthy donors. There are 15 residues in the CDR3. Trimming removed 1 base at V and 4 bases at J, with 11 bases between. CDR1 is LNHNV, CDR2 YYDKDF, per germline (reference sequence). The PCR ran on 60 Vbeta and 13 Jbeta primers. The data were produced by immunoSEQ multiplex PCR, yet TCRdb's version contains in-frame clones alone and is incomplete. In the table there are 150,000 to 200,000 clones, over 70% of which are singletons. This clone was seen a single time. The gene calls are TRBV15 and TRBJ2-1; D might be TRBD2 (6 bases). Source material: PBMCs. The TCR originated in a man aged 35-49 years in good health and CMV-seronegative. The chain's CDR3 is CATSRGAGIYNEQFF. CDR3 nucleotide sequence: TGTGCCACCAGCAGAGGTGCGGGAATTTACAATGAGCAGTTCTTC.